This T cell receptor (beta chain) originates from a study of blood T cell repertoires in COVID-19. About the study: The United States, Italy and Spain supplied acute and convalescent COVID-19 samples. PBMCs, B-cell-depleted T cells, or T cells provided the cDNA or gDNA that made up the material.

The CDR3 loop spans 12 amino acids. Germline V gene lookup returns CDR1 MNHEY and CDR2 SMNVEV (reference sequence). About this clone itself: A read error may account for a junction end that differs from germline.

Original data processing: Reference gene primer amplification gave nucleated cell count estimates. Some clones are missing from TCRdb's copy, which holds only in-frame ones; the method was immunoSEQ multiplex PCR. That table supplies the V and J calls and clone size; D and trimming were determined from the DNA. In the table there are tens of thousands of clones, less than 90% of which are singletons. Input material: peripheral blood. The sequence came from a woman older than 75 with acute or convalescent COVID-19. This chain joins TRBV27 and TRBJ1-2; no clear D gene. This chain's CDR3 is CASSSLGGGYAF. As DNA, the CDR3 is TGTGCCAGCAGTTCCCTTGGTGGAGGCTACGCCTTC.